The 4 T cell receptor beta chains reported below all come from one sample, sequenced in a study of post-analysis software for immune sequencing data. The study's findings and limits: Four or five TRBV segments (TRBV5-6, TRBV5-1 and TRBV20-1 among them) occurred more frequently in patients than in controls.

The TCR beta cDNA libraries contained unique molecular identifiers. TCRdb fed the PCR reads into MiXCR, producing one record per CDR3 protein. Here the sample spans around 770,000 distinct CDR3 sequences, around 42% being singletons. These receptors' targets are unknown. The sequencing input was blood. The source is a girl aged 10 to 17 with multiple sclerosis.

As to this clonotype: The junction departs from germline at one end; a sequencing error may be responsible. This chain connects TRBV12-3 or TRBV12-4 to TRBJ2-7; tentatively, D is TRBD1 (6 bases). The CDR3 totals 15 residues. CDR3 coding DNA: TGTGTCAGCAGTTTTCGGCAGGGGATTTCCTACGAGCAGTACTTC. Translation: CVSSFRQGISYEQYF.

The chain carries TRBV12-3 or TRBV12-4 and TRBJ2-7; TRBD2 agrees at 11 bases. V was pared by 1 base and J by 2 bases, with 4 bases of the junction left unmatched. This CDR3 contains 16 residues. This chain's CDR3 is CASSLGRLAGTYEQYF. CDR3 in DNA: TGTGCCAGCAGTTTAGGGAGACTAGCGGGAACCTACGAGCAGTACTTC.

This clonotype was counted ten times or more. CDR3 residues: CATSRDGQGVAYNEQFF. Written as DNA, the CDR3 is TGTGCCACCAGCAGAGATGGACAGGGAGTCGCCTACAATGAGCAGTTCTTC. This sequence joins TRBV15 and TRBJ2-1; TRBD1 matches at 8 bases. Germline-derived CDR1 and CDR2 are LNHNV and YYDKDF (reference sequence). This CDR3 has 17 amino acids. The V gene end was trimmed by 0 bases and the J gene end by 2 bases; junction bases not matched to a gene: 6.

V and J are TRBV11-2 and TRBJ2-1; D unclear. Trimming took off 5 bases at V and 4 bases at J, with 18 bases between the two ends. The CDR3 is 16 residues long. Germline loops: CDR1 SGHAT, CDR2 FQNNGV. Here the CDR3 reads CASSLPRPSVYNEQFF. DNA for the CDR3: TGTGCCAGCAGCCTCCCGCGACCAAGCGTGTACAATGAGCAGTTCTTC.